A single sample is the source of the 32 T cell receptor beta chains below, sequenced in a study of blood T cell repertoires in COVID-19. Assay used: immunoSEQ multiplex PCR; TCRdb lists only in-frame clones, some missing. The sample yields roughly 100,000 clones, around 82% seen once. Sequencing input: peripheral blood. The receptors originated from a human donor in a cohort sampled during active or convalescent COVID-19.

This rearrangement joins TRBV7-6 to TRBJ1-1; 9 positions match TRBD1. Germline V gives CDR1 SGHVS, CDR2 FNYEAQ. V dropped 5 bases and J dropped 1; count of bases not matched to a gene: 5. The length of the CDR3 is 15 residues. Here the CDR3 DNA reads TGTGCCAGCAGCCGGGACAGGGTAGAGAACACTGAAGCTTTCTTT. It is translated as CASSRDRVENTEAFF.

The rearrangement uses TRBV25-1 and TRBJ1-2; D not resolved. The CDR3 is 13 residues long. The V end lost 4 bases, the J end lost 6 bases, and 12 bases lay between the germline ends. The germline V gene has CDR1 MGHDK and CDR2 SYGVNS. CDR3 residues: CASSGTDFHGYTF. CDR3 DNA sequence: TGTGCCAGCAGTGGAACGGACTTCCATGGCTACACCTTC.

The chain carries TRBV4-2 and TRBJ1-1, with D perhaps matching TRBD1 (6 bases). CDR1 and CDR2 from the germline V gene are LGHNA and YNFKEQ. V was clipped by 0 bases and J by 3 bases, with 23 bases between them. The CDR3 runs 19 residues. The CDR3 sequence: CASSQESTGPFWSDTEAFF. The CDR3 DNA follows: TGTGCCAGCAGCCAAGAGTCGACAGGCCCGTTTTGGTCGGACACTGAAGCTTTCTTT.

CDR3 loop: CASSREFSYGYTF. The CDR3 nucleotides read TGTGCCAGCAGCCGCGAGTTTTCCTATGGCTACACCTTC. The chain couples TRBV7-2 to TRBJ1-2, with D unclear. The V end was cut by 5 bases, the J end by 4 bases, with 11 bases between. The CDR3 sequence is 13 residues long. Germline CDR1 SGHTA, CDR2 FQGNSA.

V usage is TRBV6-5 and J usage is TRBJ2-7, with 7 bases lining up with TRBD1. The CDR3 is 14 amino acids. V lost 8 bases to trimming and J lost 9 bases; unmatched junction nucleotides: 16. Per the germline V gene, CDR1 is MNHEY and CDR2 is SVGAGI. CDR3 DNA: TGTGCCAGCCTTGCAGGGGCAGGGGGAATCGGGCAGTACTTC. The encoded protein is CASLAGAGGIGQYF.

This chain uses TRBV30 with TRBJ1-4; 9 bases line up with TRBD1. Germline CDR1 reads GTSNPN; CDR2 reads SVGIG (reference sequence). Trimming removed 4 bases from V and 5 bases from J; junction bases left unmatched: 8. The CDR3 spans 15 residues. The CDR3 DNA reads TGTGCCTGGAATACGCCCGGGACAGGGAATGAAAAACTGTTTTTT. Translating it yields CAWNTPGTGNEKLFF.

This sequence joins TRBV2 and TRBJ2-1; TRBD1 matches 11 bases. The germline V gene has CDR1 SNHLY and CDR2 FYNNEI. V shed 6 bases and J 7 bases; nucleotides not matched to a gene: 5. This CDR3 spans 14 amino acids. The CDR3 spells CASRTGTGGNEQFF. The CDR3 DNA reads as TGTGCCAGCAGGACCGGGACAGGGGGGAATGAGCAGTTCTTC.

This clone came up a few times. The CDR3 DNA reads as TGTGCCAGCAGCTTAGACCTAGCGGGGGGGCACAATGAGCAGTTCTTC. Its protein product is CASSLDLAGGHNEQFF. The V gene is TRBV7-9, the J gene TRBJ2-1; TRBD2 agrees at 12 bases. Germline assignment: CDR1 SEHNR and CDR2 FQNEAQ (reference sequence). This CDR3 is 16 amino acids long. V shed 1 base and J 5 bases; nucleotides not matched to a gene: 3. Supplemented by reference TRBV7-9 and TRBJ2-1, the full variable domain reads DTGVSQNPRHKITKRGQNVTFRCDPISEHNRLYWYRQTLGQGPEFLTYFQNEAQLEKSRLLSDRFSAERPKGSFSTLEIQRTEQGDSAMYLCASSLDLAGGHNEQFFGPGTRLTVL.

J is TRBJ1-1 and V is TRBV6-4; no definite D call. This CDR3 region has 14 residues. In germline, CDR1 is MRHNA, CDR2 SNTAGT. Trimming took 7 bases from V and 1 from J, leaving 13 bases between them. The CDR3 region is CASKKGARNTEAFF. CDR3 DNA: TGTGCCAGCAAGAAAGGAGCGAGGAACACTGAAGCTTTCTTT.

The chain carries TRBV10-1 and TRBJ2-5, with a weak D call TRBD2 (6 bases). Germline V gene sequence: CDR1 WNHNN, CDR2 SYGVQD (reference sequence). The CDR3 is made up of 14 amino acids. The V and J ends lost 3 bases and 2 bases respectively, with 10 bases between them. The CDR3: CASSDGGIQETQYF. CDR3 DNA: TGCGCCAGCAGTGATGGAGGGATTCAAGAGACCCAGTACTTC.

The chain uses TRBV10-2 and TRBJ2-7; D might be TRBD1 (5 bases). CDR3 length: 14 amino acids. V was trimmed by 2 bases and J by 9 bases, leaving 17 bases between them. Germline lookup yields CDR1 WSHSY and CDR2 SAAADI. The CDR3: CASSEVGASTGQYF. CDR3 DNA: TGCGCCAGCAGTGAGGTAGGGGCCTCTACGGGGCAGTACTTC.

This clone showed up just a few times. The junction and the germline gene differ at one end; a read error may be behind it. The rearrangement uses TRBV6-1 and TRBJ1-6, with unresolved D. This CDR3 has 12 amino acids. Germline V lookup: CDR1 MNHNS, CDR2 SASEGT. The CDR3 reads CASSESVILISF. CDR3 in DNA: TGTGCCAGCAGTGAATCCGTCATCCTAATCTCCTTT.

The rearrangement uses TRBV15 and TRBJ2-3; 11 bases map to TRBD2. The CDR3 is 18 residues long. Germline V gene data show CDR1 as LNHNV and CDR2 as YYDKDF (reference sequence). The V and J ends lost 3 bases and 7 bases, in that order; junction bases with no gene match: 15. The CDR3 reads CATSSRRLRSGGANTQYF. DNA for the CDR3: TGTGCCACCAGCAGCCGTCGGCTGCGTAGCGGGGGGGCGAATACGCAGTATTTT.

The chain carries TRBV5-1 and TRBJ1-3, with D perhaps matching TRBD1 (6 bases). The CDR3 extends over 14 amino acids. Germline lookup yields CDR1 SGHRS and CDR2 YFSETQ. V was clipped by 5 bases and J by 4 bases, with 13 bases between them. As DNA, the CDR3 is TGCGCCAGCAGTCTTACAGGGTACGGAAACACCATATATTTT. It encodes CASSLTGYGNTIYF.

Details on this clone: The junction shows a germline mismatch at one end, possibly a read error. The chain is built from TRBV24-1 and TRBJ2-1; 7 nucleotides agree with TRBD1. Germline V gene sequence: CDR1 KGHDR, CDR2 SFDVKD. The CDR3 sequence is 16 residues long. DNA for the CDR3: TGTGCCGCCAGTGATACCGGGACAGTATGGGACAATGAGCAGTTCTTC. Translating it yields CAASDTGTVWDNEQFF.

The chain combines TRBV6-5 with TRBJ2-7, with unresolved D. The germline V gene encodes CDR1 MNHEY and CDR2 SVGAGI. The germline V and J ends were trimmed by 1 base and 3 bases, with 7 bases remaining between them. CDR3 length: 13 amino acids. CDR3 sequence reads: CASSYYQDYEQYF. CDR3 in DNA: TGTGCCAGCAGTTACTATCAGGACTACGAGCAGTACTTC.

V and J are TRBV6-6 and TRBJ2-5; tentatively, D is TRBD2 (6 bases). CDR3 size: 15 residues. Per the germline V gene, CDR1 is MNHNY and CDR2 is SVGAGI (reference sequence). Trimming pared 8 bases from V and 5 bases from J, leaving 21 bases between. DNA for the CDR3: TGTGCCAGCTCTCCCCAGCCCGGGGGAATCGAGACCCAGTACTTC. Amino acid sequence: CASSPQPGGIETQYF.

The V gene is TRBV30, the J gene TRBJ1-3; no clear D. This CDR3 has 13 residues. With 3 bases removed from V and 4 bases from J, the gap between germline ends came to 10 bases. The germline V gene encodes CDR1 GTSNPN and CDR2 SVGIG (reference sequence). Here the CDR3 reads CAWRLAGGNTIYF. DNA for the CDR3: TGTGCCTGGAGGCTAGCGGGGGGAAACACCATATATTTT.

This CDR3 reads CASSWDSVQEGETQYF. The CDR3 DNA sequence: TGTGCCAGCAGCTGGGACTCTGTACAGGAGGGAGAGACCCAGTACTTC. The chain links TRBV5-6 to TRBJ2-5; tentatively, D is TRBD2 (6 bases). Germline-derived CDR1 and CDR2 are SGHDT and YYEEEE. V was clipped by 3 bases and J by 4 bases, with 19 bases between them. The CDR3 is 16 amino acids.

The rearrangement joins TRBV6-1 to TRBJ1-5, with 7 bases identical to TRBD1. Per germline, CDR1 MNHNS and CDR2 SASEGT. V dropped 3 bases and J dropped 5; count of bases not matched to a gene: 4. The CDR3 covers 14 residues. This CDR3 reads CASSDRGQYQPQHF. The CDR3 region has the DNA TGTGCCAGCAGTGACCGGGGACAGTATCAGCCCCAGCATTTT.

The chain employs TRBV18 and TRBJ1-5; 11 bases fit TRBD1. The CDR3 covers 16 residues. The trim removed 6 bases at V and 6 bases at J, leaving 10 bases unmatched. Germline V gene lookup returns CDR1 KGHSH and CDR2 LQKENI. The CDR3 DNA reads as TGTGCCAGCTCCCCGGGGGGGACAGGGGGAGCTCAGCCCCAGCATTTT. This gives the protein CASSPGGTGGAQPQHF.

This clone was seen a single time. V gene TRBV7-2 combines with J gene TRBJ2-7; tentative D call: TRBD1 (5 bases). CDR1 is SGHTA and CDR2 is FQGNSA in the germline V gene. The CDR3 is made up of 16 amino acids. Trimming removed 5 bases from V and 3 bases from J, with 20 bases in between. The CDR3 here is CASSPSTSAGLYEQYF. As DNA, the CDR3 is TGTGCCAGCAGCCCCTCGACTTCGGCAGGGCTCTACGAGCAGTACTTC.

The chain is built from TRBV19 and TRBJ1-1, with 8 nucleotides matching TRBD1. CDR3 size: 15 residues. Germline trimming cut 3 bases from V and 1 base from J; bases unmatched to any gene: 4. CDR1 and CDR2 (germline): LNHDA, SQIVND (reference sequence). CDR3 sequence: CASSITGTGNTEAFF. CDR3 DNA: TGTGCCAGTAGTATCACGGGGACAGGGAACACTGAAGCTTTCTTT.

The V gene is TRBV11-2, the J gene TRBJ2-5, with D possibly TRBD1 on 6 matching bases. Germline V CDR1 and CDR2: SGHAT, FQNNGV. The V and J ends lost 0 bases and 5 bases respectively, with 10 bases between them. The length of the CDR3 is 14 residues. CDR3 DNA sequence: TGTGCCAGCAGCTTAGACAGGGGTGGGGAGACCCAGTACTTC. Amino acids: CASSLDRGGETQYF.

The chain has TRBV30 and TRBJ2-3; 8 nucleotides agree with TRBD1. CDR1 and CDR2 from the germline V gene are GTSNPN and SVGIG (reference sequence). This CDR3 is built from 15 residues. With V trimmed by 1 base and J by 4 bases, 7 bases remained unmatched. CDR3 bases: TGTGCCTGGAGTGGATGGCAGGGGGCGGCAGATACGCAGTATTTT. Its translation: CAWSGWQGAADTQYF.

V and J are TRBV7-2 and TRBJ2-1; 11 nucleotides align to TRBD2. Germline assignment: CDR1 SGHTA and CDR2 FQGNSA. The V and J ends lost 3 bases and 7 bases, in that order; junction bases with no gene match: 8. This CDR3 has 16 residues. Here the CDR3 reads CASSFSTSGVINEQFF. The CDR3 DNA reads TGTGCCAGCAGCTTCTCGACTAGCGGGGTGATTAATGAGCAGTTCTTC. The whole variable domain, filled in from reference TRBV7-2 and TRBJ2-1, reads GAGVSQSPSNKVTEKGKDVELRCDPISGHTALYWYRQSLGQGLEFLIYFQGNSAPDKSGLPSDRFSAERTGGSVSTLTIQRTQQEDSAVYLCASSFSTSGVINEQFFGPGTRLTVL.

The genes are TRBV12-5 and TRBJ2-3, with D uncertain. Trimming shortened V by 6 bases and J by 1 base, and 11 bases separated the two germline ends. This CDR3 comprises 14 residues. From germline, CDR1 is LGHNT and CDR2 FRNRAP. CDR3 region: CASGVTTRTDTQYF. DNA for the CDR3: TGTGCTAGTGGGGTTACTACGCGCACAGATACGCAGTATTTT. The entire variable domain, with the rest obtained from reference TRBV12-5 and TRBJ2-3, is as follows: DARVTQTPRHKVTEMGQEVTMRCQPILGHNTVFWYRQTMMQGLELLAYFRNRAPLDDSGMPKDRFSAEMPDATLATLKIQPSEPRDSAVYFCASGVTTRTDTQYFGPGTRLTVL.

V usage is TRBV7-3 and J usage is TRBJ2-1; D is perhaps TRBD1 (6 bases). Trimming removed 1 base from V and 6 bases from J, with 19 bases in between. Germline-derived CDR1 and CDR2 are SGHTA and FQGTGA. This CDR3 region has 17 residues. CDR3 nucleotide sequence: TGTGCCAGCAGCTTAAATATAGGGCCAGGGGTAGTCAATGAGCAGTTCTTC. This encodes CASSLNIGPGVVNEQFF.

This clone was picked up many times. CDR3 DNA: TGTGCCAGCAGCTCAGGGGACTATTACAATGAGCAGTTCTTC. This codes for CASSSGDYYNEQFF. This chain links TRBV7-9 with TRBJ2-1, with D possibly being TRBD2 (7 bases). Trimming left V 4 bases short and J 4 bases short, with 11 bases between. The CDR3 is made up of 14 amino acids. The germline gives CDR1 SEHNR, CDR2 FQNEAQ (reference sequence).

The V and J genes are TRBV6-5 and TRBJ2-2, with 8 bases identical to TRBD1. V gave up 6 bases and J gave up 8 bases; unmatched junction bases: 11. CDR1 and CDR2 from the germline V gene are MNHEY and SVGAGI. The CDR3 is 15 residues long. This chain's CDR3 is CASRGRTGISGELFF. The CDR3 DNA is TGTGCCAGCAGAGGGCGGACAGGGATTAGTGGGGAGCTGTTTTTT.

As DNA, the CDR3 is TGTGCCAGCAGTCACTACACTGAAGCTTTCTTT. This translates into CASSHYTEAFF. This chain connects TRBV12-3 or TRBV12-4 to TRBJ1-1; unclear D gene. V lost 5 bases, J lost 3 bases, and 4 bases lay in between. This CDR3 region has 11 residues.

The chain uses TRBV7-2 and TRBJ1-5; D is unclear. In germline, CDR1 is SGHTA, CDR2 FQGNSA. The CDR3 contains 17 residues. Between the trimmed V and J ends, which lost 6 bases and 0 bases, there was a span of 18 bases. CDR3 residues: CASSGVPLDYSNQPQHF. In nucleotides, the CDR3 is TGTGCCAGCAGTGGAGTGCCCCTTGATTATAGCAATCAGCCCCAGCATTTT.